This T cell receptor (beta chain) was retrieved from a study of control samples from healthy donors and cancer patients. Trimming took off 0 bases at V and 4 bases at J, with 10 bases between the two ends. The CDR3 is 14 residues long. In germline, CDR1 is MNHEY, CDR2 SMNVEV (reference sequence). TCRdb keeps only in-frame clones here, not all; method: immunoSEQ multiplex PCR. This sample has around 130,000 clones, with around 90% found just once. This chain connects TRBV27 to TRBJ2-7; a weak D match, TRBD1 (5 bases). The sequenced material came from blood. The clonotype was recovered from a man younger than 30 in good health. The CDR3 sequence is CASSLSWGPYEQYF. The CDR3 DNA reads as TGTGCCAGCAGTTTATCGTGGGGCCCTTACGAGCAGTACTTC.